This T cell receptor beta chain was recovered during a study of OX40 agonist ivuxolimab in advanced cancers. As for this clone: Its antigen remains unknown.

Regarding the study as a whole: The investigators did not determine what antigen specificity the expanded peripheral T cells had. Blood T cells, both CD4+ and CD8+, expanded clonally by week 6 at 0.1 to 3.0 mg/kg.

The CDR3 is 15 amino acids. V lost 2 bases and J lost 1, with 11 bases in between. Germline CDR1 SGHRS, CDR2 YFSETQ. Profiled with immunoSEQ multiplex PCR; TCRdb holds only in-frame clones, not every one. The sample records 70,000 to 85,000 clones, 80% to 85% being singletons. This clonotype was obtained from an adult with an advanced solid tumor such as melanoma, head and neck, liver or kidney cancer. This chain links TRBV5-1 with TRBJ2-3, with D perhaps TRBD2 (7 bases). The starting material was CD4+ or CD8+ T cells sorted from blood, obtained in a trial of the OX40 agonist ivuxolimab. The CDR3 loop reads CASSFLGGRTDTQYF. The CDR3 DNA follows: TGCGCCAGCAGCTTTCTCGGGGGGCGCACAGATACGCAGTATTTT.